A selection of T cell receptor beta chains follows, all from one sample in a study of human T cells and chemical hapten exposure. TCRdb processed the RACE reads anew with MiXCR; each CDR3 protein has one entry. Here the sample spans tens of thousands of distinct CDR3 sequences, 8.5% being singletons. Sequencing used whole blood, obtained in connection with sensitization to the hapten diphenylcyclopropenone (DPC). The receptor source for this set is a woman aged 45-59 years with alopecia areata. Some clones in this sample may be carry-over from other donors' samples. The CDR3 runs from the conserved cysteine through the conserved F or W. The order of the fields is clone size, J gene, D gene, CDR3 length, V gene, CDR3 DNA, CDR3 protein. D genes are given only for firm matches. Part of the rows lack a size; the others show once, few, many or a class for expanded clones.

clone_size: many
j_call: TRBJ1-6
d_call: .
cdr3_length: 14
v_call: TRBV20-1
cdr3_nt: TGCAGTGCTAGAAACACCAACTATAATTCACCCCTCCACTTT
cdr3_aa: CSARNTNYNSPLHF

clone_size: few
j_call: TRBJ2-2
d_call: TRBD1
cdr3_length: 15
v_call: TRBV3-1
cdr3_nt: TGTGCCAGCAGCCAACGGGACAGGGAGAGTGCGGAGCTGTTTTTT
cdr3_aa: CASSQRDRESAELFF

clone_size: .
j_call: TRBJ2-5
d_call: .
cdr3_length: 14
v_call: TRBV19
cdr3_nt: TGTGCCAGTTCTCCCTCAGGGTTGAGAGAGACCCAGTACTTC
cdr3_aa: CASSPSGLRETQYF

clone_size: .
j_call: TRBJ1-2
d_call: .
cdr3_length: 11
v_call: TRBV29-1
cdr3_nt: TGCAGCGTTACAGGGATATATGGCTACACCTTC
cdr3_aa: CSVTGIYGYTF

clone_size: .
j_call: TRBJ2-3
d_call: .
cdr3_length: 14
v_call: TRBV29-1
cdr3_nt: TGCAGCGTTGCTTGGGGAGTCGGAACAGATACGCAGTATTTT
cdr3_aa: CSVAWGVGTDTQYF

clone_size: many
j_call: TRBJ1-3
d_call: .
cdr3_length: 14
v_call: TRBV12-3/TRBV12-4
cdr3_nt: TGTGCCAGCAGGGACGTATCCTCTGGAAACACCATATATTTT
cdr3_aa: CASRDVSSGNTIYF

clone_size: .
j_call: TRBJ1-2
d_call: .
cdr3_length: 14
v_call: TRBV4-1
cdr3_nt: TGCGCCAGCAGCCAAGATTCTGGGTTATATGGCTACACCTTC
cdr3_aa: CASSQDSGLYGYTF

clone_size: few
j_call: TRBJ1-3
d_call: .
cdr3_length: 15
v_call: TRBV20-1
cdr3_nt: TGCAGTGCTTTGCCCGCGACGGGCTCTGGAAACACCATATATTTT
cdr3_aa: CSALPATGSGNTIYF

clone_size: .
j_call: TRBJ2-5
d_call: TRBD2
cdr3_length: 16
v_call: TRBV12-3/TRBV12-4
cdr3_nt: TGTGCCAGCAGTTTAGATTTAGCGGGCCTTCAAGAGACCCAGTACTTC
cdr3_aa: CASSLDLAGLQETQYF

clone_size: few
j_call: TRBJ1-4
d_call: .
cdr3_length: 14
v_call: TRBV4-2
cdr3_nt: TGTGCCAGCAGCCTACAGGGATCTAATGAAAAACTGTTTTTT
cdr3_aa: CASSLQGSNEKLFF

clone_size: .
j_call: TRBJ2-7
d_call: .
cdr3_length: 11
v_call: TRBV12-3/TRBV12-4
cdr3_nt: TGTGCCAGCAGTTACCGGGGGGAGCAGTACTTC
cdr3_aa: CASSYRGEQYF

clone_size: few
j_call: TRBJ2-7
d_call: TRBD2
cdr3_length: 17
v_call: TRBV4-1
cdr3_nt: TGCGCCAGCAGCGCCCCAGGCGGGGGGCGGGAGGCCTACGAGCAGTACTTC
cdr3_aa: CASSAPGGGREAYEQYF

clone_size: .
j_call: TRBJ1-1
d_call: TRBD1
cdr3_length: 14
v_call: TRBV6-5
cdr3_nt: TGTGCCAGCAGTTACTCGTACAGGGGGCTGGAAGCTTTCTTT
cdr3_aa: CASSYSYRGLEAFF

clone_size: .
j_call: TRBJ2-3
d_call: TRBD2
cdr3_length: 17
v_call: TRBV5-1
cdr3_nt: TGCGCCAGCAGCTTGGCCGGGGGGGCGTCTAGCACAGATACGCAGTATTTT
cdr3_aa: CASSLAGGASSTDTQYF

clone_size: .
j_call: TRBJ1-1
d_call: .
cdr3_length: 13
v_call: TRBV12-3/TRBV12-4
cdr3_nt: TGTGCCAGCAGTTTAACGTCAAACACTGAAGCTTTCTTT
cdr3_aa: CASSLTSNTEAFF

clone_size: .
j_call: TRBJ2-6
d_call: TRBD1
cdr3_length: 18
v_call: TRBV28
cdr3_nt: TGTGCCAGCACCTTTGGAGGGACAGGGTTCTTTGGGGCCAACGTCCTGACTTTC
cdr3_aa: CASTFGGTGFFGANVLTF

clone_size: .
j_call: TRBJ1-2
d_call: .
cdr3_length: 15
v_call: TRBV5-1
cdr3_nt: TGCGCCAGCAGCCGAGATTACCCAGGGCGAGATGGCTACACCTTC
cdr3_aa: CASSRDYPGRDGYTF

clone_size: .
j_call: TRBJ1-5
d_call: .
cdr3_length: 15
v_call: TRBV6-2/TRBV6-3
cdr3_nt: TGTGCCAGCAGTCGTAACCCCGGGACAAGTCAGCCCCAGCATTTT
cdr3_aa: CASSRNPGTSQPQHF

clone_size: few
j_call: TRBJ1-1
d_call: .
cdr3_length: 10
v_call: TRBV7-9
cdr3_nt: TGTGCCAGCAGCATCACTGAAGCTTTCTTT
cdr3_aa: CASSITEAFF

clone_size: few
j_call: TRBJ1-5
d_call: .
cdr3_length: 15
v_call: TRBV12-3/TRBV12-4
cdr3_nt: TGTGCCAGCAGTTTAGTGGGGAATAGCAATCAGCCCCAGCATTTT
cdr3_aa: CASSLVGNSNQPQHF

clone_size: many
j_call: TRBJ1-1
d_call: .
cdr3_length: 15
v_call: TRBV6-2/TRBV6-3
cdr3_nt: TGTGCCAGCAGTTACTCGCCAGGGATGGACACTGAAGCTTTCTTT
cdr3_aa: CASSYSPGMDTEAFF

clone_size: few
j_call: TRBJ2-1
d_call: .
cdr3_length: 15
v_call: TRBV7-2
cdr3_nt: TGTGCCAGCAGCCAGGCGCAGGAGGGGTACAATGAGCAGTTCTTC
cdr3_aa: CASSQAQEGYNEQFF

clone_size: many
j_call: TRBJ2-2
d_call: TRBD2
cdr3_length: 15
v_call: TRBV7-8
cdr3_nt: TGTGCCAGCAGCCGACTAGCGGGCAACACCGGGGAGCTGTTTTTT
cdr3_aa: CASSRLAGNTGELFF

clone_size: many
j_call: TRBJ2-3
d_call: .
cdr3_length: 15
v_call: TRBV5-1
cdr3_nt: TGCGCCAGCAGCTTGGACAGCTCCTTCACAGATACGCGGTATTTT
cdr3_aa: CASSLDSSFTDTRYF

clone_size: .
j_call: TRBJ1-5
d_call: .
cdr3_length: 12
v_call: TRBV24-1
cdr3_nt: TGTGCCACCAGTGACGTCAATCAGCCCCAGCATTTT
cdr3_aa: CATSDVNQPQHF

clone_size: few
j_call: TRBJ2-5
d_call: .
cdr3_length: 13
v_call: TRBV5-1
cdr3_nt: TGCGCCAGCAGCTTGGAGCCCCAAGAGACCCAGTACTTC
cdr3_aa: CASSLEPQETQYF

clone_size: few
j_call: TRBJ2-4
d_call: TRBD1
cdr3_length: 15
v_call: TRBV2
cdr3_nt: TGTGCCAGCACCCAGAACCCAGGGGGCAAAAACATTCAGTACTTC
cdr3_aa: CASTQNPGGKNIQYF

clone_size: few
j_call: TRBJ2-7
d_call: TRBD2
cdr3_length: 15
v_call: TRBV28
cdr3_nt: TGTGCCAGCAATTATGGGACTAGTTACTCCTACGAGCAGTACTTC
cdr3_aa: CASNYGTSYSYEQYF